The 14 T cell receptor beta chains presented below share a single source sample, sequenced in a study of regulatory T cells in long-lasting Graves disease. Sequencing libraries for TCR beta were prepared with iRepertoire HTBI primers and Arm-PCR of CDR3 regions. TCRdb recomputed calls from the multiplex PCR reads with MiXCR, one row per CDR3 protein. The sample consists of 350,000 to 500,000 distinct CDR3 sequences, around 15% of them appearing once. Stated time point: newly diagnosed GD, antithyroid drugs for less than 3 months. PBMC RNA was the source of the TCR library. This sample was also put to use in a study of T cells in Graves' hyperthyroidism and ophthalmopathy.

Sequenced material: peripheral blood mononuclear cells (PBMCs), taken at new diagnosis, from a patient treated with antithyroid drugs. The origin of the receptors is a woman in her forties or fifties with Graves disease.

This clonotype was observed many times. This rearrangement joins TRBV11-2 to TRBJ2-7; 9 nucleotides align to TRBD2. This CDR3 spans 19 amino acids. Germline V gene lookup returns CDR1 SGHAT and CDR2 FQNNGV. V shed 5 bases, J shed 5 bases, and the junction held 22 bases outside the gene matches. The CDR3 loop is CASSRHRPGRGGRADEQYF. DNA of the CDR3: TGTGCCAGCAGCCGGCATCGTCCCGGGAGGGGCGGGAGGGCGGACGAGCAGTACTTC.

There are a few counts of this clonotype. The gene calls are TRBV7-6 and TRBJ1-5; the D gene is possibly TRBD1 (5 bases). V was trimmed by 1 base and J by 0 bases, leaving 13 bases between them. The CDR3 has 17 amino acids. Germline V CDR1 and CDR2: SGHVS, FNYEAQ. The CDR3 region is CASSLDGRVNSNQPQHF. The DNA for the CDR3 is TGTGCCAGCAGCTTAGACGGCAGGGTTAATAGCAATCAGCCCCAGCATTTT. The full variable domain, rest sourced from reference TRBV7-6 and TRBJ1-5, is GAGVSQSPRYKVTKRGQDVALRCDPISGHVSLYWYRQALGQGPEFLTYFNYEAQQDKSGLPNDRFSAERPEGSISTLTIQRTEQRDSAMYRCASSLDGRVNSNQPQHFGDGTRLSIL.

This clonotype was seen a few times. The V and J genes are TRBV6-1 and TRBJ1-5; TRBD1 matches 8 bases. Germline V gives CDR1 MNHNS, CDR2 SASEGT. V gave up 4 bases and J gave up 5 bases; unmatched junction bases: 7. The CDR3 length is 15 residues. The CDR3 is CASSGRGTGYQPQHF. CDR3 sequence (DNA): TGTGCCAGCAGTGGAAGAGGGACAGGTTATCAGCCCCAGCATTTT.

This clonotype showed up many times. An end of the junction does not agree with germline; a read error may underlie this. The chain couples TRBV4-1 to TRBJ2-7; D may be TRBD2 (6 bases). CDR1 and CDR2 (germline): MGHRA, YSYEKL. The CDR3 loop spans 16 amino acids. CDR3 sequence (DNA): TGTGCCAGCAGCCAAGAGGAATTAGCGGTATCCTACGAGCAGTACTTC. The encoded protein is CASSQEELAVSYEQYF.

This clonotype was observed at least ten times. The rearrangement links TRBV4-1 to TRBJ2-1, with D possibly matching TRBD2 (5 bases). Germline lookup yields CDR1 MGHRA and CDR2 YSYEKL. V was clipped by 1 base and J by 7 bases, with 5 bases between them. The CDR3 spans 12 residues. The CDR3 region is CASSQGGNEQFF. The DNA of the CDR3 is TGCGCCAGCAGCCAAGGAGGGAATGAGCAGTTCTTC.

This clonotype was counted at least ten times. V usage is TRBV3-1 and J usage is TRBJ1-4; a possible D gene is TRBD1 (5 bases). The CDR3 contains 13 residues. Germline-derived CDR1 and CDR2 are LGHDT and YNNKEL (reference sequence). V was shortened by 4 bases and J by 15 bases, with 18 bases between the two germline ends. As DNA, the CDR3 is TGTGCCAGCAGCCCCTTCACTGACGGGACGGTGTTTTTT. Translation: CASSPFTDGTVFF.

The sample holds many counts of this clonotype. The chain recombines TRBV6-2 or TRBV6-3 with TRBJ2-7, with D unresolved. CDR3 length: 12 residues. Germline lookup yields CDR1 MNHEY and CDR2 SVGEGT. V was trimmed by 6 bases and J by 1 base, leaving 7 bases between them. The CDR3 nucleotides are TGTGCCAGCAGCTGGGGTTCCTACGAGCAGTACTTC. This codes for CASSWGSYEQYF.

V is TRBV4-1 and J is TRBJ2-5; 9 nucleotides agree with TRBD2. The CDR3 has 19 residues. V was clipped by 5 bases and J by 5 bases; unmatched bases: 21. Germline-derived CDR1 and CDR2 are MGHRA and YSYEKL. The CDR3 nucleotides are TGCGCCAGCAGCAGGTTCGCCCTAGCCCCTGCGGGAGGGCGTGAGACCCAGTACTTC. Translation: CASSRFALAPAGGRETQYF.

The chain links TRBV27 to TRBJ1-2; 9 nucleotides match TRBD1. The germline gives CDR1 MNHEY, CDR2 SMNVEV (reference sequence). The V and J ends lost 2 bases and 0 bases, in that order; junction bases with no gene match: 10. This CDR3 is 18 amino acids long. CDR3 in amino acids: CASSLRGDRANSNYGYTF. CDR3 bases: TGTGCCAGCAGTTTAAGAGGGGACAGGGCTAACTCTAACTATGGCTACACCTTC.

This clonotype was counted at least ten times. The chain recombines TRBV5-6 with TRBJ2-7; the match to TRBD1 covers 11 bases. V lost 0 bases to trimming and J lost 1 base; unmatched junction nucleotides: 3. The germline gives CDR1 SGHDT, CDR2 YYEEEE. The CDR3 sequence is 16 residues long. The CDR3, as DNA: TGTGCCAGCAGCTTGGCAGGGACAGGGGGGTCCTACGAGCAGTACTTC. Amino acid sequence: CASSLAGTGGSYEQYF.

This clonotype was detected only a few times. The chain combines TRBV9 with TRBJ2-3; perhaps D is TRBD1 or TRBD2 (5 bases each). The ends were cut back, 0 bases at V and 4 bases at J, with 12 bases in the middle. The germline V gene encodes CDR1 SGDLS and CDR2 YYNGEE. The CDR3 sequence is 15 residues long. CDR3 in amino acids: CASSVGGRGADTQYF. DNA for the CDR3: TGTGCCAGCAGCGTAGGTGGCCGAGGGGCAGATACGCAGTATTTT.

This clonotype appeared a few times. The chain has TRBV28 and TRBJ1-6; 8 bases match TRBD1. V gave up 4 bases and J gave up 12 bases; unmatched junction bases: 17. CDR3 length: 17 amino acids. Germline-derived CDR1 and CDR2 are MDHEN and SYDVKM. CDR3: CASSWAGGLRTPGPLHF. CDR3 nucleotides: TGTGCCAGCAGTTGGGCAGGGGGCCTACGAACCCCGGGACCCCTCCACTTT.

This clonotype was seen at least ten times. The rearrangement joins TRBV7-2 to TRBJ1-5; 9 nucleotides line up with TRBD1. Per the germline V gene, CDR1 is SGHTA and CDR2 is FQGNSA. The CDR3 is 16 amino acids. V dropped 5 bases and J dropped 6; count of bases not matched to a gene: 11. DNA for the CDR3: TGTGCCAGCAGCCCCCTTCCACAGGGGGCGGCTCAGCCCCAGCATTTT. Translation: CASSPLPQGAAQPQHF.

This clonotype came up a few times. The CDR3 reads CAIRVAGEGTEAFF. Written as DNA, the CDR3 is TGTGCCATTCGGGTGGCAGGGGAGGGCACTGAAGCTTTCTTT. The rearrangement uses TRBV10-3 and TRBJ1-1, with D possibly matching TRBD1 (6 bases). Germline V gene lookup returns CDR1 ENHRY and CDR2 SYGVKD. CDR3 length: 14 residues. Trimming shortened V by 9 bases and J by 4 bases, and 18 bases separated the two germline ends.